A single sample is the source of the 15 T cell receptor beta chains below, sequenced in a study of CD4 and CD8 cells across lung adenocarcinoma regions. MiXCR, run by TCRdb on the PCR reads, gives a single entry per CDR3 protein. The profile shows 9,000 to 15,000 distinct CDR3 sequences, 53% of them singletons. The material sequenced was CD8+ T cells from the center of a lung tumor. These receptors came from a female donor with lung adenocarcinoma. The CD4 and CD8 labels of this study may be unreliable.

The V gene is TRBV19, the J gene TRBJ1-2; 7 bases are a match to TRBD1. The V and J ends lost 7 bases and 3 bases, in that order; junction bases with no gene match: 14. The CDR3 extends over 16 amino acids. CDR1 is LNHDA, CDR2 SQIVND, per germline (reference sequence). This CDR3 is CASTLTLRQGYYGYTF. In nucleotides, the CDR3 is TGTGCCAGTACCCTCACCCTCAGACAGGGCTACTATGGCTACACCTTC.

The chain uses TRBV3-1 and TRBJ2-3, with 13 nucleotides matching TRBD2. The CDR3 consists of 18 residues. Germline lookup yields CDR1 LGHDT and CDR2 YNNKEL (reference sequence). The V gene end was trimmed by 5 bases and the J gene end by 2 bases; junction bases not matched to a gene: 10. The CDR3 loop is CASSTAGLAGYLTDTQYF. CDR3 coding DNA: TGTGCCAGCAGCACCGCGGGACTAGCGGGATACCTCACAGATACGCAGTATTTT.

The table lists this clonotype with many counts. The chain uses TRBV6-1 and TRBJ1-6; 7 nucleotides match TRBD1. The V segment lost 5 bases and the J segment 11 bases; nucleotides outside the gene matches: 9. CDR3 size: 14 residues. Looked up from germline, CDR1 is MNHNS and CDR2 is SASEGT. The CDR3 here is CASSPQVRGTPLHF. Here the CDR3 DNA reads TGTGCCAGCAGTCCGCAAGTCAGGGGGACACCCCTCCACTTT.

Notes on this clonotype: This may be a read error: a much more frequent sequence differs by one nucleotide. V gene TRBV7-2 combines with J gene TRBJ2-1; 8 bases align to TRBD1. Per the germline V gene, CDR1 is SGHTA and CDR2 is FQGNSA. This CDR3 region has 14 residues. V shed 5 bases and J 10 bases; nucleotides not matched to a gene: 10. DNA for the CDR3: TGTGCCAGCAGCCCGGTTCAACAGGGGGGCGAGCAGTTCTTC. Translating gives CASSPVQQGGEQFF. The variable domain in full, with the rest retrieved from reference TRBV7-2 and TRBJ2-1, is GAGVSQSPSNKVTEKGKDVELRCDPISGHTALYWYRQSLGQGLEFLIYFQGNSAPDKSGLPSDRFSAERTGGSVSTLTIQRTQQEDSAVYLCASSPVQQGGEQFFGPGTRLTVL.

Worth noting for this clonotype: This may be a read error: a much more frequent sequence differs by one nucleotide. The chain links TRBV6-1 to TRBJ2-1; a possible D gene is TRBD2 (5 bases). The V and J ends lost 7 bases and 10 bases respectively, with 20 bases between them. Per the germline V gene, CDR1 is MNHNS and CDR2 is SASEGT. This CDR3 has 14 residues. CDR3 bases: TGTGCCAGCAAGGTCAACAGACTAACCTACGAGCAGTTCTTC. It translates to CASKVNRLTYEQFF.

The gene calls are TRBV12-3 or TRBV12-4 and TRBJ2-1, with 7 bases aligning to TRBD1. The end of the DNA aligns better with TRBJ2-7, so the J call may be wrong. The length of the CDR3 is 15 residues. The chain's CDR3 is CASRSRTGYSYEQYF. The CDR3 DNA is TGTGCCAGCAGGTCCCGGACAGGTTACTCCTACGAGCAGTACTTC.

This clonotype turned up a few times. The chain uses TRBV6-1 and TRBJ1-2, with TRBD1 matching 7 bases. CDR1 and CDR2 from the germline V gene are MNHNS and SASEGT. The V gene end was trimmed by 4 bases and the J gene end by 6 bases; junction bases not matched to a gene: 5. The CDR3 is 13 amino acids. CDR3 DNA sequence: TGTGCCAGCAGTGTTCAGGGGGGTGATGGCTACACCTTC. Protein sequence: CASSVQGGDGYTF.

On this clonotype: The junction does not match germline at one end; this may be a read error. This sequence joins TRBV27 and TRBJ1-5, with 9 bases fitting TRBD1. The CDR3 sequence is 14 residues long. Germline V gives CDR1 MNHEY, CDR2 SMNVEV (reference sequence). CDR3 loop: CASRETGGSGPQHF. The DNA for the CDR3 is TGTGCCAGCAGAGAAACAGGGGGCAGTGGGCCCCAGCACTTT.

This clonotype was found a few times. The chain has TRBV6-5 and TRBJ2-7; 15 bases are shared with TRBD2. The CDR3 loop spans 16 amino acids. The J segment lost 5 bases and the V segment lost 6 bases, leaving 8 bases of the junction unmatched. Germline values: CDR1 MNHEY, CDR2 SVGAGI. CDR3 region: CASRYRTSGRDNEQYF. The CDR3 DNA is TGTGCCAGCAGATACAGGACTAGCGGGAGGGACAACGAGCAGTACTTC.

This clonotype is classed as medium-sized (0.01 to 0.1%). The chain recombines TRBV6-1 with TRBJ2-5; 8 bases agree with TRBD1. Germline lookup yields CDR1 MNHNS and CDR2 SASEGT. The CDR3 runs 15 residues. Unmatched junction bases numbered 7, after V lost 6 bases and J lost 1 base. For the CDR3, the DNA is TGTGCCAGCAGCCTTCGTGGGACAGGCCAAGAGACCCAGTACTTC. Translation gives CASSLRGTGQETQYF.

This chain uses TRBV4-1 with TRBJ2-3; unclear D gene. V lost 1 base, J lost 5 bases, and 22 bases lay in between. CDR1 and CDR2 from the germline V gene are MGHRA and YSYEKL. This CDR3 spans 18 amino acids. The CDR3 nucleotides read TGCGCCAGCAGCCAAGTATTTACGGCCGGGCAGCACTTAGATACGCAGTATTTT. It translates to CASSQVFTAGQHLDTQYF.

The chain employs TRBV4-1 and TRBJ2-5, with 9 bases matching TRBD2. The J call may be incorrect, as the DNA end agrees better with TRBJ2-7. The CDR3 totals 15 residues. The germline V gene encodes CDR1 MGHRA and CDR2 YSYEKL. CDR3 sequence (DNA): TGCGCCAGCAGCCCCAGCGGGGGGCGACCCTACGAGCAGTACTTC. Its translation: CASSPSGGRPYEQYF.

By sample share, this clonotype is large. The V call is TRBV6-1, the J call TRBJ2-1; 9 positions match TRBD2. Looked up from germline, CDR1 is MNHNS and CDR2 is SASEGT. The CDR3 has 16 residues. V was clipped by 3 bases and J by 4 bases; unmatched bases: 7. The CDR3 region is CASSDPAGGGYNEQFF. In DNA form, the CDR3 reads TGTGCCAGCAGTGATCCAGCGGGGGGCGGTTACAATGAGCAGTTCTTC.

The chain couples TRBV6-1 to TRBJ2-3, with 8 bases matching TRBD2. In germline, CDR1 is MNHNS, CDR2 SASEGT. This CDR3 contains 15 residues. V gave up 11 bases and J gave up 2 bases; unmatched junction bases: 12. CDR3 DNA: TGTGCCGCCCGAGGTCCTAGCGGGTTCACAGATACGCAGTATTTT. This codes for CAARGPSGFTDTQYF.

The chain couples TRBV6-4 to TRBJ2-5; D may be TRBD1 (6 bases). The last part of the DNA fits TRBJ2-1 better; the J call may be wrong. Germline V lookup: CDR1 MRHNA, CDR2 SNTAGT. This CDR3 region has 15 residues. In nucleotides, the CDR3 is TGTGCCAGCAGTGTAGGCAGGGGATCCGCCAATGAGCAGTTCTTC. Amino acids: CASSVGRGSANEQFF.